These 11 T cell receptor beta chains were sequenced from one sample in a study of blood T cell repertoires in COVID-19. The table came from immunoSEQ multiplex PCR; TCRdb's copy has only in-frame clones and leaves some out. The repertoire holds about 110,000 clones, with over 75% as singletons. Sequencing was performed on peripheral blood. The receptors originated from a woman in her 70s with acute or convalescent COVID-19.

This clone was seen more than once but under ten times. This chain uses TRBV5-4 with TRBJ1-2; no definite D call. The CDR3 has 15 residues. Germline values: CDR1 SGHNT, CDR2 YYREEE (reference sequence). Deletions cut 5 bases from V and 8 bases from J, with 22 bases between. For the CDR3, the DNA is TGTGCCAGCAGTCGCTGGGGTGGCGGGGTTAGCGGCTACACCTTC. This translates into CASSRWGGGVSGYTF.

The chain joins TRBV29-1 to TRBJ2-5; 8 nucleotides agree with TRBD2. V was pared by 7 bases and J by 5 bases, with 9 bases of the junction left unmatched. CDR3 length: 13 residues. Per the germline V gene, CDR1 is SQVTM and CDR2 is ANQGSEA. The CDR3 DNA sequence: TGCAGCGCCCAAGCGGGGGCAGGGGAGACCCAGTACTTC. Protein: CSAQAGAGETQYF.

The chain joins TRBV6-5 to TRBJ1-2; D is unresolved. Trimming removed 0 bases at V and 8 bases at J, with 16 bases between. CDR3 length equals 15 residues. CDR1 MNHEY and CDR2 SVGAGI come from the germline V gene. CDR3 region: CASSYSQRVSGGYTF. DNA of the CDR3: TGTGCCAGCAGTTACTCGCAGCGGGTATCTGGCGGCTACACCTTC.

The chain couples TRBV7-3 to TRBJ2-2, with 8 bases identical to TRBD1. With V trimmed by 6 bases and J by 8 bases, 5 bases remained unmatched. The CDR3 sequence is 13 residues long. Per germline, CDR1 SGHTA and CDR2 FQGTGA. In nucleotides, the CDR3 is TGTGCCAGCAGGGCTCAGGGGGCTGGGGAGCTGTTTTTT. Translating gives CASRAQGAGELFF.

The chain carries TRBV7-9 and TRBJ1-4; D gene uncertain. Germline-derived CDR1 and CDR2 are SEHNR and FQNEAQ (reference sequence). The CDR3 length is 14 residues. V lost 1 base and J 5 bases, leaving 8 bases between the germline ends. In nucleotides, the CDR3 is TGTGCCAGCAGCTTAGGAGGGATAAATGAAAAACTGTTTTTT. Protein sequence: CASSLGGINEKLFF.

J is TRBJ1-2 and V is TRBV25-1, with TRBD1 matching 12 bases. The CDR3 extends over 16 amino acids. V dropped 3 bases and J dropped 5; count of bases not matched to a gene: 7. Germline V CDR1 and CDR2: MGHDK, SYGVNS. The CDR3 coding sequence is TGTGCCAGCAGTGAGCCCGGGACAGGGGGCCAATATGGCTACACCTTC. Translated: CASSEPGTGGQYGYTF.

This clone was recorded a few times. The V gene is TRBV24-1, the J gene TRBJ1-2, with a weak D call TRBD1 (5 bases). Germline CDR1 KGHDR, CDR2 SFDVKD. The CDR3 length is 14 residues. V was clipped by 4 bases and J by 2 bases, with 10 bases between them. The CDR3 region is CATSEESGNYGYTF. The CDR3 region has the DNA TGTGCCACCAGTGAAGAGTCAGGGAACTATGGCTACACCTTC.

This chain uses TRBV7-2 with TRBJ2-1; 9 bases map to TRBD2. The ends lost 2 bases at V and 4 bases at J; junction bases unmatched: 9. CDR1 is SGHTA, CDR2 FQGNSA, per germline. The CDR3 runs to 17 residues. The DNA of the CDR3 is TGTGCCAGCAGCTTAATGGGCGGGGGGGTACTTTACAATGAGCAGTTCTTC. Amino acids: CASSLMGGGVLYNEQFF.

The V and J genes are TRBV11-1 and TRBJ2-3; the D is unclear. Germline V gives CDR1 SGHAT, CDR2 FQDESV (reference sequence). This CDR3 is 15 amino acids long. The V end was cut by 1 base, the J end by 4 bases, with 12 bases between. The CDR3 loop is CASSLGQVEADTQYF. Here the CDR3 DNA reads TGTGCCAGCAGCTTAGGCCAGGTGGAAGCAGATACGCAGTATTTT.

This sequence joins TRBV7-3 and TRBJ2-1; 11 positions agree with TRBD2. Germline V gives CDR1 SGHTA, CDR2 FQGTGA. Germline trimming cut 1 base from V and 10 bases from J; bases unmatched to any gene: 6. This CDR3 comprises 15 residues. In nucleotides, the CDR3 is TGTGCCAGCAGCTTAAGCGGTAGCGGGGGGGGAGAGCAGTTCTTC. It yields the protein CASSLSGSGGGEQFF.

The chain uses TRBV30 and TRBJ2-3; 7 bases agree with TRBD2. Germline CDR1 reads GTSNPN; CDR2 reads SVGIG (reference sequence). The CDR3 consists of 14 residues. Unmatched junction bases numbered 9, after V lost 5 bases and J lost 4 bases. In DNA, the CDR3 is TGTGCCTGGGCAACGGGAGGAGGGGCAGATACGCAGTATTTT. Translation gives CAWATGGGADTQYF.